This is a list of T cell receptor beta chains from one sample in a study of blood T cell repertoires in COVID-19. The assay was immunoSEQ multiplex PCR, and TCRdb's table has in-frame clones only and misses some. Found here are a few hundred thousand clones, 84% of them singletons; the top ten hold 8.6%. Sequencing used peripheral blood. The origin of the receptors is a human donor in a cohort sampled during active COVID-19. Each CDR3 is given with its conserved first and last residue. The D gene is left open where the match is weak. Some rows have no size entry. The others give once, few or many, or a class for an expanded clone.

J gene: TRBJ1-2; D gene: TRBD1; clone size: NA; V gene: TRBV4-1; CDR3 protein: CASSLRMGDRGRGDYGYTF; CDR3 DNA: TGCGCCAGCAGCCTTCGGATGGGGGACAGGGGGCGCGGGGACTATGGCTACACCTTC
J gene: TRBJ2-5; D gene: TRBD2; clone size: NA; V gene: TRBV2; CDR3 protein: CASSLPGLAVQETQYF; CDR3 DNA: TGTGCCAGCAGTCTGCCGGGACTAGCGGTACAAGAGACCCAGTACTTC
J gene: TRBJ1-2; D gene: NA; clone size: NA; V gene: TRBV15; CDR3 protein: CATSRDEYGYTF; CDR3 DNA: TGTGCCACCAGCAGAGACGAGTATGGCTACACCTTC
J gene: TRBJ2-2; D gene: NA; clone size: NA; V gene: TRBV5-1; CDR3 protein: CASSTAWVAGPNTGELFF; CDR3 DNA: TGCGCCAGCAGCACCGCCTGGGTGGCGGGGCCGAACACCGGGGAGCTGTTTTTT
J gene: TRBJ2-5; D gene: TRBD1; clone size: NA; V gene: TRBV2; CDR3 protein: CASRAGTGKETQYF; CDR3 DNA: TGTGCCAGCAGGGCCGGGACAGGGAAGGAGACCCAGTACTTC
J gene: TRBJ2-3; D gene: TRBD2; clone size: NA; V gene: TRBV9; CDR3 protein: CASSVVDSGTADTQYF; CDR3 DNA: TGTGCCAGCAGCGTAGTCGATAGCGGGACCGCAGATACGCAGTATTTT
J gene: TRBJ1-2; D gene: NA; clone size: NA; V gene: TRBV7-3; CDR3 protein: CASSPDSGVGYTF; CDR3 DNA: TGTGCCAGCAGCCCCGACTCGGGAGTTGGCTACACCTTC
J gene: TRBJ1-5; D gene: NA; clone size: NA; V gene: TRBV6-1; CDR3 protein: CASSARDTRYSNQPQHF; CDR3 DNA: TGTGCCAGCAGTGCGAGGGACACGCGGTATAGCAATCAGCCCCAGCATTTT
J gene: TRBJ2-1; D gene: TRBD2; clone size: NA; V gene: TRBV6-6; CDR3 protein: CASSNIAGLRDEQFF; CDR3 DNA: TGTGCCAGCAGCAATATAGCGGGCCTACGGGATGAGCAGTTCTTC
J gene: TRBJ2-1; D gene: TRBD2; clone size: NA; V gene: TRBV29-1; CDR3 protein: CSVNGLAGDEQFF; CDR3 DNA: TGCAGCGTCAACGGACTAGCGGGAGACGAGCAGTTCTTC
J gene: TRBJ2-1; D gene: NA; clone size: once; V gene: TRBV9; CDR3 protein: CASSHSGEQFF; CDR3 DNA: TGTGCCAGCAGCCACTCAGGGGAGCAGTTCTTC
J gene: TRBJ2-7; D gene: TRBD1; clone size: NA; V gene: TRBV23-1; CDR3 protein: CASSHPGQVSYEQYF; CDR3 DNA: TGCGCCAGCAGTCATCCGGGACAGGTCTCCTACGAGCAGTACTTC
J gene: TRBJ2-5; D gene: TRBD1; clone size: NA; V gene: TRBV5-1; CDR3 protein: CASSSNRGEETQYF; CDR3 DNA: TGCGCCAGCAGTTCAAACAGGGGAGAAGAGACCCAGTACTTC
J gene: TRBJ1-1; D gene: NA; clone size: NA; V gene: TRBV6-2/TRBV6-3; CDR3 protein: CASSLSGTGNTEAFF; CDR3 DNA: TGTGCCAGCAGTTTAAGCGGGACGGGGAACACTGAAGCTTTCTTT
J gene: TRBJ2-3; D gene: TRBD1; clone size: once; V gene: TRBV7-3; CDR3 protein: CASSRTGGADTQYF; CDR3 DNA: TGTGCCAGCAGCCGGACAGGGGGAGCAGATACGCAGTATTTT
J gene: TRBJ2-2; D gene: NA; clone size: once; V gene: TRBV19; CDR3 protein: CASSAQGYTGELFF; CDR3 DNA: TGTGCCAGTAGTGCGCAGGGTTACACCGGGGAGCTGTTTTTT
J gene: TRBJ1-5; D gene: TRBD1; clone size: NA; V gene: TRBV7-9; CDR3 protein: CASSSRGVQPQHF; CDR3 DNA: TGTGCCAGCAGCTCCAGGGGGGTTCAGCCCCAGCATTTT
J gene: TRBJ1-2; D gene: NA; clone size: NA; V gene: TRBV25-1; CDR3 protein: CASSLTGNYGYTF; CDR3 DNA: TGTGCCAGCAGTCTGACTGGGAACTATGGCTACACCTTC
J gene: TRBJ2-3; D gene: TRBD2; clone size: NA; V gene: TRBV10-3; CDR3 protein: CAISESASGSDTQYF; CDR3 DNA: TGTGCCATCAGTGAGTCGGCTAGCGGGAGCGATACGCAGTATTTT
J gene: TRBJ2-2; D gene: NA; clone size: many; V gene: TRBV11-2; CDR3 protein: CASSLDYGSGELFF; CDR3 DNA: TGTGCCAGCAGCTTAGATTACGGTTCCGGGGAGCTGTTTTTT
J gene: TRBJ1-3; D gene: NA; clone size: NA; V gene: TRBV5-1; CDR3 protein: CASSLDTAGNTIYF; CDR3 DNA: TGCGCCAGCAGCTTGGACACAGCTGGAAACACCATATATTTT
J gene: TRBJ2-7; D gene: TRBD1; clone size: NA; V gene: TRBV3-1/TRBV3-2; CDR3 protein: CASSRGTTGRKYEQYF; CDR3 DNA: TGTGCCAGCAGCCGAGGAACGACAGGGAGAAAATACGAGCAGTACTTC
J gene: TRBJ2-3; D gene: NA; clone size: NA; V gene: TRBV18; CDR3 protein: CASSPLDTLISTDTQYF; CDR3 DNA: TGTGCCAGCTCACCACTGGACACATTAATTAGCACAGATACGCAGTATTTT
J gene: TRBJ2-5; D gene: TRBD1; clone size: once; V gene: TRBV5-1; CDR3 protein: CASSGTGGQETQYF; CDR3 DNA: TGCGCCAGCAGCGGGACAGGGGGACAAGAGACCCAGTACTTC
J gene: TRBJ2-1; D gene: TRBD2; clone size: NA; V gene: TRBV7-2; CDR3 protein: CASSTTASGGNNEQFF; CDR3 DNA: TGTGCCAGCAGCACGACCGCTAGCGGGGGAAACAATGAGCAGTTCTTC
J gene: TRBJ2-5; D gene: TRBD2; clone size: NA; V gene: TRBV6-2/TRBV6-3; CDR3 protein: CASSYSGGGARETQYF; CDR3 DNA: TGTGCCAGCAGTTACTCTGGCGGGGGGGCCCGAGAGACCCAGTACTTC
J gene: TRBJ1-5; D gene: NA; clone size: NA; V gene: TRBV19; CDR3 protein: CASSPNRDNQPQHF; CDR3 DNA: TGTGCCAGTAGTCCTAACAGGGACAATCAGCCCCAGCATTTT
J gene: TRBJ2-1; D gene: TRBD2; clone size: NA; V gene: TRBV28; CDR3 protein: CASSTPGLAGGSYNEQFF; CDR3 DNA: TGTGCCAGCAGCACCCCGGGACTAGCGGGGGGGTCCTACAATGAGCAGTTCTTC
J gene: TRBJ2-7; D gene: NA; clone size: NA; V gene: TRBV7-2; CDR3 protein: CASSYQRGWEQYF; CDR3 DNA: TGTGCCAGCAGCTACCAAAGGGGCTGGGAGCAGTACTTC
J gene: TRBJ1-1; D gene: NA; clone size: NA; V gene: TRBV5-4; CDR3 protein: CASSLGQKYMNTEAFF; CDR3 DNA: TGTGCCAGCAGCTTGGGACAGAAGTACATGAACACTGAAGCTTTCTTT
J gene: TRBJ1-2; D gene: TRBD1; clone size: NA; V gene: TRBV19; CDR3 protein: CASSMSRTGLGYTF; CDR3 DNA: TGTGCCAGTAGTATGAGTCGGACAGGACTCGGCTACACCTTC
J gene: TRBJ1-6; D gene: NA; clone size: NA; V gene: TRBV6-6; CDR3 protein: CASRNRSGAYNSPLHF; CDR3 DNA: TGTGCCAGCAGAAATCGATCTGGGGCGTACAATTCACCCCTCCACTTT
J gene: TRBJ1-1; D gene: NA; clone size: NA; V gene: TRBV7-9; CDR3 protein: CASSLFSTEAFF; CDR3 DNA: TGTGCCAGCAGCTTATTTAGCACTGAAGCTTTCTTT
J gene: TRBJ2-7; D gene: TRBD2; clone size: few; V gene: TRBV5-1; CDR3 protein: CASSLGLAGVNYEQYF; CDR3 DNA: TGCGCCAGCAGCCTGGGACTAGCGGGAGTGAACTACGAGCAGTACTTC
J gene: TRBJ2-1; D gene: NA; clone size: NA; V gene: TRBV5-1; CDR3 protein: CASSLSQAEGTEQFF; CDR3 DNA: TGCGCCAGCAGCTTGAGTCAGGCGGAAGGGACAGAGCAGTTCTTC
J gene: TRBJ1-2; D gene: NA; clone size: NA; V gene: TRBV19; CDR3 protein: CASSPQYYGYTF; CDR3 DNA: TGTGCCAGTAGCCCTCAGTACTATGGCTACACCTTC
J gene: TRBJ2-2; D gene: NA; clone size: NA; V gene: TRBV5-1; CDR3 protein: CASLQGGAAGELFF; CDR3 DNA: TGCGCCAGCTTGCAGGGCGGCGCGGCCGGGGAGCTGTTTTTT
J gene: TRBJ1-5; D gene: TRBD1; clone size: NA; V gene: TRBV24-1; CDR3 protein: CATSETGVNQPQHF; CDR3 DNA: TGTGCCACCAGTGAGACAGGGGTCAATCAGCCCCAGCATTTT
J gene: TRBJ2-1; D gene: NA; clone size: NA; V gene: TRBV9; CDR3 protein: CASSVELMYNEQFF; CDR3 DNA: TGTGCCAGCAGCGTAGAACTTATGTACAATGAGCAGTTCTTC
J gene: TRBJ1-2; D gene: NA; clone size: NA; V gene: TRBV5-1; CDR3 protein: CASSLSGLNYGYTF; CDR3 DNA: TGCGCCAGCAGCTTGTCGGGGTTAAACTATGGCTACACCTTC
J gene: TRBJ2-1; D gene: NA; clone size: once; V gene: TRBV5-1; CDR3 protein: CASSRTPEREQFF; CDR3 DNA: TGCGCCAGCAGCCGAACCCCGGAGCGAGAGCAGTTCTTC
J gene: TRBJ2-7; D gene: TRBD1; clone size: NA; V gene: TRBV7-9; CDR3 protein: CASSPGQGAYEQYF; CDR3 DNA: TGTGCCAGCAGCCCGGGACAGGGGGCCTACGAGCAGTACTTC
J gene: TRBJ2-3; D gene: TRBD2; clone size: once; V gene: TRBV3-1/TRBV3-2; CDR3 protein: CASRGGRTGGPDTQYF; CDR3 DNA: TGTGCCAGCAGAGGAGGGCGGACGGGAGGGCCAGATACGCAGTATTTT
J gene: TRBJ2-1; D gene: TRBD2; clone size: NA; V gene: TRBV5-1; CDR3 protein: CASSKRTSGGLSYNEQFF; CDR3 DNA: TGCGCCAGCAGCAAACGGACTAGCGGGGGCCTCTCCTACAATGAGCAGTTCTTC
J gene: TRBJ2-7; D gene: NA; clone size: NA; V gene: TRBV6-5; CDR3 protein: CASSYTGSRYEQYF; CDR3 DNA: TGTGCCAGCAGTTACACGGGATCCCGCTACGAGCAGTACTTC
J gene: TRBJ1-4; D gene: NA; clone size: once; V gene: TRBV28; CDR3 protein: CASSSGGRTNEKLFF; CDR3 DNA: TGTGCCAGCAGTTCAGGTGGTCGAACTAATGAAAAACTGTTTTTT
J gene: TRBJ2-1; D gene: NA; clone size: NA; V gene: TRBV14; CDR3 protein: CASSVQSYNEQFF; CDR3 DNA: TGTGCCAGCAGCGTACAGTCCTACAATGAGCAGTTCTTC
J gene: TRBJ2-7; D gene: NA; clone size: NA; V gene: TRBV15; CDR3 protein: CATSRDPGGLGVDEQYF; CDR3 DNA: TGTGCCACCAGCAGAGACCCCGGGGGGCTAGGGGTTGACGAGCAGTACTTC
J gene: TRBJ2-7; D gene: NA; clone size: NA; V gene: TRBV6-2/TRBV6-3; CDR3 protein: CASSHQSYEQYF; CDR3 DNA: TGTGCCAGCAGCCACCAGTCCTACGAGCAGTACTTC
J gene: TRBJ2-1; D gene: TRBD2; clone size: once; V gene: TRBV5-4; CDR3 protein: CASSWAGVNEQFF; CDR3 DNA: TGTGCCAGCAGCTGGGCGGGAGTCAATGAGCAGTTCTTC
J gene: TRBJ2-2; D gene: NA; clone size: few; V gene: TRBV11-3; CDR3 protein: CASSLLQGGMNTGELFF; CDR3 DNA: TGTGCCAGCAGCCTCCTTCAAGGGGGAATGAACACCGGGGAGCTGTTTTTT
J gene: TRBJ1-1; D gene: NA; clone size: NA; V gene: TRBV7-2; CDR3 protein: CASSLGFRLNTEAFF; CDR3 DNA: TGTGCCAGCAGCTTAGGTTTCAGGCTTAACACTGAAGCTTTCTTT
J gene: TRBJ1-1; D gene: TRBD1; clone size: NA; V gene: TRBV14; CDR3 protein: CASSLLTGANTEAFF; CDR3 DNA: TGTGCCAGCAGCCTTCTGACAGGGGCCAACACTGAAGCTTTCTTT
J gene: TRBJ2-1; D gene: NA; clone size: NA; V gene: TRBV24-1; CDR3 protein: CATSDRYNEQFF; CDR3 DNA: TGTGCCACCAGTGACCGTTACAATGAGCAGTTCTTC
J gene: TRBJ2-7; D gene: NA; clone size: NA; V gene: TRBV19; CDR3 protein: CASSTYGSGPYEQYF; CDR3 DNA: TGTGCCAGTAGTACGTATGGGAGCGGGCCCTACGAGCAGTACTTC
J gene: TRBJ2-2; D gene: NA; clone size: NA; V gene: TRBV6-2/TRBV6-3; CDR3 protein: CASSLKFYSGELFF; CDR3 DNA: TGTGCCAGCAGTCTTAAGTTTTACAGCGGGGAGCTGTTTTTT
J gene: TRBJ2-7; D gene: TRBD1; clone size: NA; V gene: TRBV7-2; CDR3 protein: CASSQGGTGGAGKYF; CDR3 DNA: TGTGCCAGCAGCCAGGGCGGGACAGGGGGCGCGGGAAAGTACTTC
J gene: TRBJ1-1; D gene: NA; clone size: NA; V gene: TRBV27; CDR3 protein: CASRVLLADTEAFF; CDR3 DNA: TGTGCCAGCAGGGTCCTTTTAGCGGACACTGAAGCTTTCTTT
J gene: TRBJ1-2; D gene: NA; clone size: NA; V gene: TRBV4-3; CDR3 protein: CASSQESPGNYGYTF; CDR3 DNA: TGCGCCAGCAGCCAAGAAAGCCCGGGAAACTATGGCTACACCTTC